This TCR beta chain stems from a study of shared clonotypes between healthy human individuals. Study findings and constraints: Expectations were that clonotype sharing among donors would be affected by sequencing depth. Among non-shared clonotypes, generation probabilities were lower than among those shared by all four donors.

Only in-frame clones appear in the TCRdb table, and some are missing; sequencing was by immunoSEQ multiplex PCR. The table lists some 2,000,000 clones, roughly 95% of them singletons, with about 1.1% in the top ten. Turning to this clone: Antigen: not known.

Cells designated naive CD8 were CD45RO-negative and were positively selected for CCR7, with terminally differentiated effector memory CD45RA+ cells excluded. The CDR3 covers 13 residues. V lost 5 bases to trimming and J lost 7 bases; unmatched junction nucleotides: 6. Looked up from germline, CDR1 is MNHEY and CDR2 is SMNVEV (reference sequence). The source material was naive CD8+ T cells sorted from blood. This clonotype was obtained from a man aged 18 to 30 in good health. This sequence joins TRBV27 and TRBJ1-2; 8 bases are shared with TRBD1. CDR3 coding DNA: TGTGCCAGCAGTGGACAGGGTTTTCGTGGCTACACCTTC. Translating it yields CASSGQGFRGYTF.